This T cell receptor (beta chain) derives from a study of blood T cell repertoires in COVID-19 (dated by TCRdb to the early 2020s). Looking at the study overall: Samples from collaborators originated in the United States, Italy and Spain and spanned both the acute and convalescent phases of COVID-19. Deeply sampled blood TCRbeta repertoires from subjects exposed to, actively infected with, or recovered from COVID-19 were included in the dataset. The material from the prospective study consisted of cDNA or gDNA derived from T cells, B-cell-depleted T cells, or PBMCs. Where available, HLA class I and class II types were taken from metadata supplied by the sample provider and were not determined by assay-based typing. A de-identified subject ID, COVID-19 status, age in years and sex were almost always included in the sample metadata. The repertoires were released in a freely available public database intended as a resource for research on the immune response to SARS-CoV-2. Samples were obtained from the ongoing ImmuneRACE study (first 160 participants) and from over 1,000 subjects provided by 6 global collaborators. The full study reports these points: The amount of clinical and demographic metadata varied by source and participant and was provided uncurated.

TCRbeta CDR3 regions were amplified from genomic DNA by means of the immunoSEQ Assay, a bias-controlled multiplex PCR. The paper's data handling went like this. The number of nucleated cells in each sample was estimated from the amplification of reference gene primers within the assay. To quantify the absolute abundance of each unique TCRbeta CDR3 rearrangement, sequence reads were collapsed and filtered. For each sample, productive Simpson clonality was calculated as the square root of Simpson's diversity index over productive rearrangements. TCRdb retrieved this table from immuneACCESS and kept in-frame rearrangements only. Not all clones are present; in checked studies, unresolved V genes account for under half, and no reason is known for the remainder. The V and J calls and clone size were taken over from that table, and D and trimming were inferred from the DNA. Across this sample there are about 190,000 clones, with 75% to 85% seen only once. The ten largest clones add up to 17% of the sample.

This clone came up a few times. Its antigen remains undetermined. It has no much larger one-base neighbor in the sample; base qualities were not kept. Participants in the prospective study were enrolled through a virtual design, were aged roughly 18 to 100 years, and lived in approximately 24 United States geographic areas. In the prospective study, cohorts were assigned on the basis of participant-reported clinical history obtained from a screening survey and a study questionnaire. In the prospective study, whole blood, serum and a nasopharyngeal or oropharyngeal swab were collected from each participant by mobile phlebotomists. Over an approximately 2-month period, participants in the prospective study had the option of providing additional blood draws and questionnaires. Before DNA extraction, prospective study blood samples were shipped either frozen or at room temperature. This clonotype was obtained from a woman aged 50 to 60 with acute COVID-19. The specimen sequenced was PBMCs or T cells enriched from blood (not recorded which).

CDR3 reads: CASSQPGRVYGYTF. The DNA sequence is as follows: TGCGCCAGCAGCCAGCCGGGCAGGGTCTATGGCTACACCTTC. This receptor chain uses TRBV4-1 and TRBJ1-2; a tentative D match to TRBD1 spans 5 bases. The CDR3 runs 14 amino acids, cysteine and phenylalanine included. The CDR3 DNA has 42 bases and is translated from base 1. CDR1 MGHRA and CDR2 YSYEKL were looked up in the germline V gene. Trimming at the junction amounts to 3 bases on V and 4 bases on J, and the germline ends lie 12 bases apart.